The sequence of this T cell receptor beta chain was determined in a study of blood T cell repertoires in COVID-19. TCRdb's table, derived via immunoSEQ multiplex PCR, lists solely in-frame clones and lacks some. The sample gives some 65,000 clones, roughly 88% of which show up once; around 0.52% is in the top ten. The CDR3 is made up of 12 amino acids. Per germline, CDR1 MNHEY and CDR2 SVGAGI. With 6 bases removed from V and 3 bases from J, the gap between germline ends came to 9 bases. The receptor was derived from a middle-aged man with COVID-19, enrolled during active disease. Material: peripheral blood. The rearrangement uses TRBV6-5 and TRBJ2-7, with D possibly matching TRBD2 (5 bases). CDR3 DNA: TGTGCCAGCAGACTAGTTTTCTACGAGCAGTACTTC. As protein: CASRLVFYEQYF.